This T cell receptor (beta chain) is from a study of early T cells in non-severe SARS-CoV-2 infection. This clonotype was picked up a small number of times. Each CDR3 protein gets one entry after TCRdb re-called the 5' RACE reads with MiXCR. The sample has roughly 110,000 distinct CDR3 sequences; 11% are singletons. J gave up 7 bases and V 5 bases, and 10 bases lay outside the gene matches. Per the germline V gene, CDR1 is KGHDR and CDR2 is SFDVKD. This CDR3 has 16 amino acids. What was sequenced was whole blood. The clonotype was recovered from an adult who was a healthcare worker with PCR-confirmed SARS-CoV-2 infection or an uninfected control (not recorded which). The chain combines TRBV24-1 with TRBJ2-1; 10 bases line up with TRBD2. The CDR3 sequence is CATSVSSGSMVNEQFF. Written as DNA, the CDR3 is TGTGCCACCAGTGTTTCTAGCGGGAGTATGGTGAATGAGCAGTTCTTC.